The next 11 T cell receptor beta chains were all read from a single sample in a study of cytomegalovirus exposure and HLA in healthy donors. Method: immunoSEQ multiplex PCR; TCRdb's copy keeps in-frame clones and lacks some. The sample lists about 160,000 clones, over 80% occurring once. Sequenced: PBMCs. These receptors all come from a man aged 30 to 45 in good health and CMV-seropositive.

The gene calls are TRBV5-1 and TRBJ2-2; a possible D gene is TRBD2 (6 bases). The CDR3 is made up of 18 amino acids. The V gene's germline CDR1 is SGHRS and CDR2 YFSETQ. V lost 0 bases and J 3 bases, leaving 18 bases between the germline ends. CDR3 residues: CASSLARDGGGDTGELFF. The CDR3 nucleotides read TGCGCCAGCAGCTTGGCTCGGGACGGGGGAGGTGACACCGGGGAGCTGTTTTTT.

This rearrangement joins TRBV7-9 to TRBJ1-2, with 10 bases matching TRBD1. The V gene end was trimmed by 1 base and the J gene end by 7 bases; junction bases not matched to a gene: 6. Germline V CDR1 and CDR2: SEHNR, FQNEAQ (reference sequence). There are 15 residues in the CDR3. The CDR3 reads CASSLGGQGVRGYTF. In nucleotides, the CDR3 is TGTGCCAGCAGCTTAGGAGGACAGGGGGTACGTGGCTACACCTTC. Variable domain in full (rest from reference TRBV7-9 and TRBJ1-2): DTGVSQNPRHKITKRGQNVTFRCDPISEHNRLYWYRQTLGQGPEFLTYFQNEAQLEKSRLLSDRFSAERPKGSFSTLEIQRTEQGDSAMYLCASSLGGQGVRGYTFGSGTRLTVV.

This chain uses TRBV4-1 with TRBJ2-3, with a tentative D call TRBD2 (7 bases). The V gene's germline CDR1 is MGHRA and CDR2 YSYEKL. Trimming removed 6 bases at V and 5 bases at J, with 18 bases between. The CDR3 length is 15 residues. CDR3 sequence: CASRPLRGGRDTQYF. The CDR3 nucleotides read TGCGCCAGCAGGCCCTTGAGGGGGGGTCGAGATACGCAGTATTTT.

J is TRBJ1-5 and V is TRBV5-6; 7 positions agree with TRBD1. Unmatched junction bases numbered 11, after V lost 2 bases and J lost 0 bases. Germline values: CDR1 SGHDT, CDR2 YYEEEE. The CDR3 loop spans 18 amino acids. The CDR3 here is CASSFAGTEIYSNQPQHF. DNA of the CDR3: TGTGCCAGCAGCTTTGCCGGGACAGAGATTTATAGCAATCAGCCCCAGCATTTT.

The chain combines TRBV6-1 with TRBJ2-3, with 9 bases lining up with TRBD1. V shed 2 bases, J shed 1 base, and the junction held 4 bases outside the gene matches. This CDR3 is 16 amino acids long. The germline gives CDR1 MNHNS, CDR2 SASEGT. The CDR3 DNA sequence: TGTGCCAGCAGTGAATGGACAGGGGTGGGCACAGATACGCAGTATTTT. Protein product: CASSEWTGVGTDTQYF.

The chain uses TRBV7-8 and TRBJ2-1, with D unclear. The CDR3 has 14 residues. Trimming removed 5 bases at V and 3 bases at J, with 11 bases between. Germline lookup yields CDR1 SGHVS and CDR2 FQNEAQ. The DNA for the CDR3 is TGTGCCAGCAGCGCATCGGGTTACTACAATGAGCAGTTCTTC. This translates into CASSASGYYNEQFF. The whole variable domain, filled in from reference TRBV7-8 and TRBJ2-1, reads GAGVSQSPRYKVAKRGQDVALRCDPISGHVSLFWYQQALGQGPEFLTYFQNEAQLDKSGLPSDRFFAERPEGSVSTLKIQRTQQEDSAVYLCASSASGYYNEQFFGPGTRLTVL.

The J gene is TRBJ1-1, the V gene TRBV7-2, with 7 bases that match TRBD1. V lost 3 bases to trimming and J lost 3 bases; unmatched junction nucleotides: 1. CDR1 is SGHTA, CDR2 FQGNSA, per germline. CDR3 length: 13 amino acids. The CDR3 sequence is CASSFGQDTEAFF. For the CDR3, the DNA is TGTGCCAGCAGCTTCGGACAGGACACTGAAGCTTTCTTT.

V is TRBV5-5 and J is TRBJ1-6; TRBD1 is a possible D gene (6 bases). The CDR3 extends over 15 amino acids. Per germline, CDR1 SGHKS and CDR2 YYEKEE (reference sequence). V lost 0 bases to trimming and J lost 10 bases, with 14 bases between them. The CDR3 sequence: CASSLDGEGGSPLHF. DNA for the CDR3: TGTGCCAGCAGCTTGGACGGTGAAGGGGGATCACCCCTCCACTTT.

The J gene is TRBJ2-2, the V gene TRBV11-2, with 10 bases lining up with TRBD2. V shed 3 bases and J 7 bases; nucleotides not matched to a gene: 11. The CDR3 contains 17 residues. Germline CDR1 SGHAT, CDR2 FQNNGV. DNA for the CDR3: TGTGCCAGCAGCTTGTCTGGAGCGGGGGGGGTCGGCGGGGAGCTGTTTTTT. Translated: CASSLSGAGGVGGELFF.

The CDR3, as DNA: TGTGCCAGCAGCTCCTCTCGGGACAGGGTCTACGAGCAGTACTTC. This sequence encodes CASSSSRDRVYEQYF. The gene calls are TRBV13 and TRBJ2-7; 9 positions agree with TRBD1. There are 15 residues in the CDR3. Per the germline V gene, CDR1 is PRHDT and CDR2 is FYEKMQ (reference sequence). Trimming cost V 4 bases and J 3 bases; bases outside gene matches: 7.

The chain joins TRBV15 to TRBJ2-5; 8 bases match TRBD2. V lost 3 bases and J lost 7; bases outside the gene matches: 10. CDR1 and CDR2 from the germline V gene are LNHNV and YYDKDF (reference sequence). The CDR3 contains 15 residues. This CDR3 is CATSRAGGAVGTQYF. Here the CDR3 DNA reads TGTGCCACCAGCAGGGCGGGGGGCGCCGTGGGGACCCAGTACTTC.